Detailed here is one T cell receptor beta chain. This clone was picked up one time. Its cognate antigen has yet to be identified. No much larger clonotype is one base removed from it; base qualities were not supplied. These data are taken from a study of blood T cell repertoires in COVID-19 (dated by TCRdb to about 2020). Regarding the complete study: Samples covering the acute and convalescent phases of COVID-19 were provided by collaborators in the United States, Italy and Spain. The material from the prospective study consisted of cDNA or gDNA derived from T cells, B-cell-depleted T cells, or PBMCs. Deeply sampled blood TCRbeta repertoires from subjects exposed to, actively infected with, or recovered from COVID-19 were included in the dataset. Samples came from the ongoing ImmuneRACE study (first 160 participants) plus 1,254 subjects from 6 global collaborators. Sample metadata almost always included a de-identified subject ID, COVID-19 status, age in years and sex. Where available, HLA class I and class II types were taken from metadata supplied by the sample provider and were not determined by assay-based typing. The repertoires were released in a freely available public database intended as a resource for research on the immune response to SARS-CoV-2.

TCRbeta CDR3 regions were amplified from genomic DNA using the immunoSEQ Assay, a bias-controlled multiplex PCR. In the paper's pipeline: Nucleated cell counts per sample were estimated from amplification of reference gene primers within the assay. To quantify the absolute abundance of each unique TCRbeta CDR3 rearrangement, sequence reads were collapsed and filtered. For each sample, productive Simpson clonality was calculated by taking the square root of Simpson's diversity index across productive rearrangements. The table comes from immuneACCESS by way of TCRdb, which keeps in-frame sequences with V and J called. Part of the clones is missing from these tables; in studies checked, under half for an unresolved V gene and the rest for unknown reasons. Clone size and V and J calls were adopted from that table, with D and trimming inferred from the DNA. A total of 200,000 to 250,000 clones appear in this sample, over 75% of them only once. The ten largest clones represent 5.1% of the sample.

On the study overall, not on this receptor specifically: How much clinical and demographic metadata was included differed by source and by participant, and the metadata was provided uncurated.

At one collaborating source in Seattle, patients were enrolled during active infection and were followed longitudinally through the course of disease. The collaborating institutions used their own protocols to collect whole blood in K2EDTA tubes. Collaborator samples were shipped for TCRbeta analysis as frozen whole blood, isolated PBMCs, or DNA extracted from either sample type. The clonotype was recovered from a middle-aged man with COVID-19, enrolled during active disease. Sequencing input: peripheral blood.

DNA sequence: TGCGCCAGCAGCTCCATGCAGGGACACTCTGGAAACACCATATATTTT. The translation is CASSSMQGHSGNTIYF. This receptor chain uses TRBV5-1 and TRBJ1-3; the D region possibly corresponds to TRBD1 (6 bases align). The germline ends are 13 bases apart after V is trimmed by 3 bases and J by 0 bases. For CDR1 and CDR2, the germline V gene lists SGHRS and YFSETQ. From the cysteine up to the phenylalanine, the CDR3 has a length of 16 residues. The entry retains the CDR3 DNA only, 48 bases that are in frame from base 1.